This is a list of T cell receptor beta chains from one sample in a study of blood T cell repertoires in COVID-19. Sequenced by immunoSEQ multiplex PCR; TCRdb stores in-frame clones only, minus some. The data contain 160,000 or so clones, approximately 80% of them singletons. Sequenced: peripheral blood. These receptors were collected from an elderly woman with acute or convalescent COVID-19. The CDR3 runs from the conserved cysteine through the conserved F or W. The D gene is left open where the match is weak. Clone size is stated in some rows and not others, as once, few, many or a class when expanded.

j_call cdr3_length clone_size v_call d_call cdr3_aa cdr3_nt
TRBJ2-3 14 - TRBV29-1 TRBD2 CSAGLAGASDTQYF TGCAGCGCTGGACTAGCGGGGGCCTCAGATACGCAGTATTTT
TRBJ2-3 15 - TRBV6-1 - CASSEVSPGIDTQYF TGTGCCAGCAGTGAAGTGTCCCCTGGCATAGATACGCAGTATTTT
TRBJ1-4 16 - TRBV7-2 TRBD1 CASSRRTGVTNEKLFF TGTGCCAGCAGCCGGAGGACAGGGGTAACTAATGAAAAACTGTTTTTT
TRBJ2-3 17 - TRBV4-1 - CASSRLTLGTSTDTQYF TGCGCCAGCAGCCGCCTGACTTTGGGGACTAGCACAGATACGCAGTATTTT
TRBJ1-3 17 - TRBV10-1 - CANYPEPGNRAGNTIYF TGCGCCAACTATCCGGAACCAGGGAATCGGGCTGGAAACACCATATATTTT
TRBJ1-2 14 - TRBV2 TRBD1 CASSPGQGFPGYTF TGTGCCAGCAGTCCGGGACAGGGATTTCCTGGCTACACCTTC
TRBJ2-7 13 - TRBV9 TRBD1 CASSGQGAYEQYF TGTGCCAGCAGCGGACAGGGGGCTTACGAGCAGTACTTC
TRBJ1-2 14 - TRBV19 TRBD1 CASSMGTDLSGYTF TGTGCCAGTAGTATGGGGACAGACCTCTCCGGCTACACCTTC
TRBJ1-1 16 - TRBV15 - CATSRDQLAVNTEAFF TGTGCCACCAGCAGAGATCAGTTGGCAGTGAACACTGAAGCTTTCTTT
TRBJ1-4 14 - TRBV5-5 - CASSRTTTNEKLFF TGTGCCAGCAGCAGGACAACAACTAATGAAAAACTGTTTTTT
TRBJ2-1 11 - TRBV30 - CAWSGRRGQFF TGTGCCTGGAGTGGGAGGCGGGGGCAGTTCTTC
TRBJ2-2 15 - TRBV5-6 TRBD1 CASSLRDRDTGELFF TGTGCCAGCAGCCTTCGGGACAGGGACACCGGGGAGCTGTTTTTT
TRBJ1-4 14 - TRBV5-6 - CASSQTATNEKLFF TGTGCCAGCAGCCAGACAGCGACTAATGAAAAACTGTTTTTT
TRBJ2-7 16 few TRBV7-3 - CASSLTSGSGMNEQYF TGTGCCAGCAGCTTAACAAGCGGGTCGGGCATGAACGAGCAGTACTTC
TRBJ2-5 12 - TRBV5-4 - CASSSLMETQYF TGTGCCAGCAGTTCCCTAATGGAGACCCAGTACTTC
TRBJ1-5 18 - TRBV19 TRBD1 CASSIDQLGQGANQPQHF TGTGCCAGTAGTATAGATCAACTAGGACAGGGGGCAAATCAGCCCCAGCATTTT
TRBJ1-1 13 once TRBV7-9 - CASMVAGVTEAFF TGTGCCAGCATGGTCGCAGGGGTGACTGAAGCTTTCTTT
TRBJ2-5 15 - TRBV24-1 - CATSDPTTRQETQYF TGTGCCACCAGTGATCCGACGACTAGGCAAGAGACCCAGTACTTC
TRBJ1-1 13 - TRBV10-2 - CASHRVANTEAFF TGCGCCAGTCACAGGGTAGCGAACACTGAAGCTTTCTTT
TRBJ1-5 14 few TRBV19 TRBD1 CASSIGQGWQPQHF TGTGCCAGTAGTATAGGACAGGGGTGGCAGCCCCAGCATTTT
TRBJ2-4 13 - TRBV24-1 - CATSRAGENIQYF TGTGCCACCAGTCGTGCAGGGGAAAACATTCAGTACTTC
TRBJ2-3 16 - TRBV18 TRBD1 CASSPPLTGVTDTQYF TGTGCCAGCTCACCACCGTTGACAGGGGTAACAGATACGCAGTATTTT
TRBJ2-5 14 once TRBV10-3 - CAISERGWQETQYF TGTGCCATCAGTGAAAGAGGTTGGCAAGAGACCCAGTACTTC
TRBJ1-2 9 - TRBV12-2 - CASQEINTF TGTGCAAGTCAGGAGATCAACACCTTC
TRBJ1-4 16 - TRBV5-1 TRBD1 CASRGQSTGDHEKLFF TGCGCCAGCAGGGGGCAAAGTACAGGGGACCATGAAAAACTGTTTTTT
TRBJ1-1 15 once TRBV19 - CASSTSVQGYTEAFF TGTGCCAGTAGTACCTCAGTACAGGGTTACACTGAAGCTTTCTTT
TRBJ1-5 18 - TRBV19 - CASSISRVRSRAVQPQHF TGTGCCAGTAGTATTAGCAGGGTAAGGTCTAGGGCGGTTCAGCCCCAGCATTTT
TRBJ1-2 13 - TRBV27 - CASRETGCGGYTF TGTGCCAGCAGGGAGACGGGTTGCGGGGGCTACACCTTC
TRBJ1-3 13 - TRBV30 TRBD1 CAWDRGAGNTIYF TGTGCCTGGGACAGGGGCGCTGGAAACACCATATATTTT
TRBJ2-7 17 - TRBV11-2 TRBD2 CASSPQHLAGGSYEQYF TGTGCCAGCAGCCCGCAACATTTAGCGGGAGGTTCCTACGAGCAGTACTTC
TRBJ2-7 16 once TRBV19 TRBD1 CASSSPTGTGGYEQYF TGTGCCAGTAGTTCACCAACCGGGACAGGGGGCTACGAGCAGTACTTC
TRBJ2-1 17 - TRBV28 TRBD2 CASSLWASGRAGHEQFF TGTGCCAGCAGTTTATGGGCTAGCGGGAGGGCGGGGCATGAGCAGTTCTTC
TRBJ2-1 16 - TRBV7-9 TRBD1 CASSPLWQGTGSEQFF TGTGCCAGCAGCCCCTTATGGCAGGGGACAGGATCTGAGCAGTTCTTC
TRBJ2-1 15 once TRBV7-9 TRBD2 CASSLSGRAGNEQFF TGTGCCAGCAGCTTGAGCGGGAGGGCCGGCAATGAGCAGTTCTTC
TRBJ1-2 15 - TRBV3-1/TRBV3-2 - CASSQGRAVYYGYTF TGTGCCAGCAGCCAAGGGAGGGCGGTGTATTATGGCTACACCTTC
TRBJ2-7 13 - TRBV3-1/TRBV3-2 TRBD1 CASSVTGVYEQYF TGTGCCAGCAGCGTTACAGGGGTATACGAGCAGTACTTC